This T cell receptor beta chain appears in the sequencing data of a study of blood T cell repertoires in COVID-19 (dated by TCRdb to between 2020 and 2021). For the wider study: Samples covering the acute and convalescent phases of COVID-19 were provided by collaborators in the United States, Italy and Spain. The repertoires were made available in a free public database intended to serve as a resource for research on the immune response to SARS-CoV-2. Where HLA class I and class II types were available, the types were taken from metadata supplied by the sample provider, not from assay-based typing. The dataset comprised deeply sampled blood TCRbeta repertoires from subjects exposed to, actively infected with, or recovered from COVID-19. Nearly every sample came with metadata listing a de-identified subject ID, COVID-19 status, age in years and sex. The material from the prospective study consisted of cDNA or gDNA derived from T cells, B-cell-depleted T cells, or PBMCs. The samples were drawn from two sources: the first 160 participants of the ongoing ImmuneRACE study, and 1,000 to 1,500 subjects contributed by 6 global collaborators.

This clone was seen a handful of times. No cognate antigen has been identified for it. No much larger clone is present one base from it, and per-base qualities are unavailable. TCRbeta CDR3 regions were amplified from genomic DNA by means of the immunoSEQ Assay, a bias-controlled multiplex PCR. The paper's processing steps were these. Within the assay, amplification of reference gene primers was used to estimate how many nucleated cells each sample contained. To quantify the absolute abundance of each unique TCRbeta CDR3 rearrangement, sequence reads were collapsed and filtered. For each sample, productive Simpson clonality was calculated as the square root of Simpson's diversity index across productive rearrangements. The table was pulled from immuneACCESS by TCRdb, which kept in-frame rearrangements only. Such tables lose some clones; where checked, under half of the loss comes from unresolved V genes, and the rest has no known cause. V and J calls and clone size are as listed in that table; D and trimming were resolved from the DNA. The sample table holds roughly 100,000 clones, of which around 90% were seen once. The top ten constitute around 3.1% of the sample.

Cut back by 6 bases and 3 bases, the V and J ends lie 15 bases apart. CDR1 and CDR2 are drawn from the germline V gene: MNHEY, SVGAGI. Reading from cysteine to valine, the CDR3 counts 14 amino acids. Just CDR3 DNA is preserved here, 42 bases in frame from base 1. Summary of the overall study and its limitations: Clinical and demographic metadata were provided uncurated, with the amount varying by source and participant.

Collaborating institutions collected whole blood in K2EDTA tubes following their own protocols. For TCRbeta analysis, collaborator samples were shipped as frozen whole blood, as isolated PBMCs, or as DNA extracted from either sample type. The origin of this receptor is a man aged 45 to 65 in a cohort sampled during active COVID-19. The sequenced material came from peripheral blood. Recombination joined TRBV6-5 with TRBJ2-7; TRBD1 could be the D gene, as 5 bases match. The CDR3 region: CASSVLGHLYEQYV. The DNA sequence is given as TGTGCCAGCAGCGTCTTAGGACACCTCTACGAGCAGTACGTC.